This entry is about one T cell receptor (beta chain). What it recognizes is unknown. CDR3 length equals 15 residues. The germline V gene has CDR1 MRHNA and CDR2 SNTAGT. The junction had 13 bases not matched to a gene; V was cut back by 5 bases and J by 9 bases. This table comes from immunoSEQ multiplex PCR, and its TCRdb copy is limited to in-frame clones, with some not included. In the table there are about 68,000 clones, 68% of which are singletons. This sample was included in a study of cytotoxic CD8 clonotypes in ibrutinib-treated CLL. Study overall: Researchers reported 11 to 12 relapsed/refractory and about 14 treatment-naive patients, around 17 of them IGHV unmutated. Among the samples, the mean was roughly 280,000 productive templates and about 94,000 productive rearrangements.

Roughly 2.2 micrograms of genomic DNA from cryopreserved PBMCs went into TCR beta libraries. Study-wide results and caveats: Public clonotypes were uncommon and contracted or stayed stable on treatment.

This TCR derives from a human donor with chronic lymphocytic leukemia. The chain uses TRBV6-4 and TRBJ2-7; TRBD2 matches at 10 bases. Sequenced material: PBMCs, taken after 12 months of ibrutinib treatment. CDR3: CASSKLAGPPSVQYF. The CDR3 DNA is TGTGCCAGCAGTAAACTAGCGGGGCCCCCCTCCGTGCAGTACTTC.